This record looks at one T cell receptor beta chain sequence and its context. Its antigen is not known. The table came from immunoSEQ multiplex PCR; TCRdb's copy has only in-frame clones and leaves some out. The sample has approximately 590,000 clones; less than 97% are singletons. The data stem from a study of shared clonotypes between healthy human individuals. Overall study findings and caveats: Generally, naive subsets came out with larger estimated richness than memory subsets. A limitation of the genetic and exposure-history diversity represented arose from few donors.

Germline V gene data show CDR1 as GTSNPN and CDR2 as SVGIG (reference sequence). The CDR3 has 14 amino acids. Trimming took off 0 bases at V and 10 bases at J, with 13 bases between the two ends. The naive CD8 fraction comprised CD45RO-negative cells positively selected for CCR7 and excluded terminally differentiated effector memory CD45RA+ cells. This sequence joins TRBV30 and TRBJ1-6; D unclear. The sequenced sample was naive CD8+ T cells sorted from blood. The clonotype was recovered from a woman younger than 45 in good health. The CDR3 nucleotides are TGTGCCTGGAGTGTAACCGGGGAGGGCTCACCCCTCCACTTT. As protein: CAWSVTGEGSPLHF.